The 4 T cell receptor beta chains reported below all come from one sample, sequenced in a study of T cell repertoires in cytomegalovirus infection. Their cognate antigens are unknown. One entry per CDR3 protein results from TCRdb running MiXCR on the reads. The repertoire includes some 940,000 distinct CDR3 sequences, about a third of them detected once, and 13% sits in the top ten. The sample here was cultured CD8+ T cells from PBMCs, taken from culture after CMV antigen stimulation. All receptors come from a human donor in good health (CMV status not recorded). Some clones in this sample may be carry-over from other donors' samples.

This clonotype was recorded a few times. The chain carries TRBV6-6 and TRBJ1-4; D call uncertain. V dropped 0 bases and J dropped 8 bases, with 7 bases sitting between them. The germline V gene has CDR1 MNHNY and CDR2 SVGAGI (reference sequence). This CDR3 region has 13 residues. The chain's CDR3 is CASSYSPREKLFF. CDR3 in DNA: TGTGCCAGCAGTTACTCCCCACGGGAAAAACTGTTTTTT.

The chain uses TRBV6-2 or TRBV6-3 and TRBJ1-6; D is unresolved. The CDR3 totals 10 residues. Germline values: CDR1 MNHEY, CDR2 SVGEGT. CDR3 coding DNA: TGTGAGCGGAGAAATTCACCCCTCCACTTT. It yields the protein CERRNSPLHF.

This clonotype occurred a few times. V is TRBV4-1 and J is TRBJ2-4, with a weak D call TRBD1 (6 bases). V was clipped by 1 base and J by 3 bases, with 10 bases between them. Germline CDR1 is MGHRA and CDR2 is YSYEKL. The CDR3 runs 15 residues. The CDR3 sequence is CASSQAQGSKNIQYF. The CDR3 nucleotides are TGCGCCAGCAGCCAAGCACAGGGAAGCAAAAACATTCAGTACTTC.

The V gene is TRBV4-3, the J gene TRBJ1-1; D not resolved. There are 14 residues in the CDR3. Trimming pared 3 bases from V and 6 bases from J, leaving 14 bases between. Germline lookup yields CDR1 LGHNA and CDR2 YSLEER. CDR3 in DNA: TGCGCCAGCAGCCATAGCGCGGGGAGGGCTGAAGCTTTCTTT. This codes for CASSHSAGRAEAFF.